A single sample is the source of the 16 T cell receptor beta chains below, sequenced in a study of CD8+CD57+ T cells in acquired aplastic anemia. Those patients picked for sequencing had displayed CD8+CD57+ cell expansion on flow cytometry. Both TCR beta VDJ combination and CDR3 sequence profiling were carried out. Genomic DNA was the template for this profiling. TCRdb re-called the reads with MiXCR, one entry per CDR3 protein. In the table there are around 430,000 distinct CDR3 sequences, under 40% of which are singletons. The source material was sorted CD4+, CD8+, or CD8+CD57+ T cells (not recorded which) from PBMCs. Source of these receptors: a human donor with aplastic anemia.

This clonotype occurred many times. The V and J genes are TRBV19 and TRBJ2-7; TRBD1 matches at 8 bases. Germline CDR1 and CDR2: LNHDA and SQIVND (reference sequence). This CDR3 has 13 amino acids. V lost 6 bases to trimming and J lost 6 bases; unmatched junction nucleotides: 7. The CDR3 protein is CASSRQGLIEQYF. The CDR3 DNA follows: TGTGCCAGTAGCAGACAGGGGCTAATCGAGCAGTACTTC. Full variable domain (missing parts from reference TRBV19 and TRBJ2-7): DGGITQSPKYLFRKEGQNVTLSCEQNLNHDAMYWYRQDPGQGLRLIYYSQIVNDFQKGDIAEGYSVSREKKESFPLTVTSAQKNPTAFYLCASSRQGLIEQYFGPGTRLTVT.

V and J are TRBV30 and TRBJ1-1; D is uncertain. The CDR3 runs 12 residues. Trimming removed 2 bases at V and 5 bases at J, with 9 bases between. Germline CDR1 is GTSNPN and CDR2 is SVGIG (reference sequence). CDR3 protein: CAWSLLGTEAFF. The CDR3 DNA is TGTGCCTGGAGTCTATTGGGGACTGAAGCTTTCTTT.

CDR3 loop: CASSLGGNLQETQYF. CDR3 bases: TGTGCCAGCAGCTTAGGGGGAAACCTACAAGAGACCCAGTACTTC. The V gene is TRBV7-2, the J gene TRBJ2-5; D ambiguous. The CDR3 covers 15 residues. Germline lookup yields CDR1 SGHTA and CDR2 FQGNSA. The V end lost 1 base, the J end lost 2 bases, and 11 bases lay between the germline ends.

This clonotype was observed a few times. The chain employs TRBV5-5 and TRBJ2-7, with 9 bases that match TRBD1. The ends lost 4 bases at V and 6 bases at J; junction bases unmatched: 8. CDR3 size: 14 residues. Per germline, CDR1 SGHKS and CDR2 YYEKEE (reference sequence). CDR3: CASSPGDRVFEQYF. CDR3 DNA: TGTGCCAGCAGCCCGGGGGACAGGGTGTTCGAGCAGTACTTC.

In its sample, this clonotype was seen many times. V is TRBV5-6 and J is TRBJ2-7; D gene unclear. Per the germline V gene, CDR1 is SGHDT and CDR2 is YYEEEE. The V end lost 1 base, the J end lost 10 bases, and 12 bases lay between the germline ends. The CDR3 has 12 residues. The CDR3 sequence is CASSLYLGLQYF. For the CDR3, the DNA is TGTGCCAGCAGCTTGTATCTTGGGCTACAGTACTTC.

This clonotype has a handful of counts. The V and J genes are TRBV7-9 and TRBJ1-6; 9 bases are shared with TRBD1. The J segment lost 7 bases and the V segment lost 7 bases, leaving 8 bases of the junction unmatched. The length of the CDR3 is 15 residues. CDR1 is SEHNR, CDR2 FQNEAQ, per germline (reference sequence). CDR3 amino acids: CASNMDRGRNSPLHF. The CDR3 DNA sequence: TGTGCCAGCAACATGGACAGGGGTCGCAATTCACCCCTCCACTTT.

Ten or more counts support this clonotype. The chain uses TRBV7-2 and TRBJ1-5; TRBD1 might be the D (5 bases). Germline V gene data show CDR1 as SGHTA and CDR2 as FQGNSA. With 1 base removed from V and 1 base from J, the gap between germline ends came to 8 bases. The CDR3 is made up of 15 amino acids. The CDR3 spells CASSLGYRSNQPQHF. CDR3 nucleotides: TGTGCCAGCAGCTTAGGCTACAGGAGCAATCAGCCCCAGCATTTT.

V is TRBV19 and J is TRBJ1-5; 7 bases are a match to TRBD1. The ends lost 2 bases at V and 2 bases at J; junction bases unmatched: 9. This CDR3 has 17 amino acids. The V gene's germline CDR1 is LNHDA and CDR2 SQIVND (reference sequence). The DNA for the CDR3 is TGTGCCAGTAGTATATTTGGAGGGCAGGGGGGCAATCAGCCCCAGCATTTT. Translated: CASSIFGGQGGNQPQHF.

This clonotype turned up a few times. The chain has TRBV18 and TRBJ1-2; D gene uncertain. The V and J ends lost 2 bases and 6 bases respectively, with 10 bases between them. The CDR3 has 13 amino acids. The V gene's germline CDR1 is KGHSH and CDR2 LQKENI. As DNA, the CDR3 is TGTGCCAGCTCACCAATGGGTGACCATGGCTACACCTTC. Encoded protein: CASSPMGDHGYTF.

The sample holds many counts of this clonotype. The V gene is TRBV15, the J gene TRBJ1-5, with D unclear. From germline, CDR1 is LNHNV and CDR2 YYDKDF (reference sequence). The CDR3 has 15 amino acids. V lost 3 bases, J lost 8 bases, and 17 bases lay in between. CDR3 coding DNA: TGTGCCACCAGCAGGAACGGACGGTTTGAGGAGCCCCAGCATTTT. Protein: CATSRNGRFEEPQHF.

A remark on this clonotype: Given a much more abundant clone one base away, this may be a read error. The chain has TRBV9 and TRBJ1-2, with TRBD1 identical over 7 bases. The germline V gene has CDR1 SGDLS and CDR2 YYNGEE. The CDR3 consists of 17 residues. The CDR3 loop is CASSVDPGTVLVGGYAF. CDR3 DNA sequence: TGTGCCAGCAGCGTCGACCCCGGGACAGTCCTTGTGGGGGGCTACGCCTTC.

The chain's CDR3 is CSARGGAGECEQYF. The DNA of the CDR3 is TGCAGTGCTAGAGGAGGGGCGGGAGAGTGCGAGCAGTACTTC. The chain is built from TRBV20-1 and TRBJ2-7; the match to TRBD2 covers 7 bases. The CDR3 covers 14 residues. CDR1 DFQATT and CDR2 SNEGSKA come from the germline V gene (reference sequence). V lost 1 base to trimming and J lost 6 bases; unmatched junction nucleotides: 9.

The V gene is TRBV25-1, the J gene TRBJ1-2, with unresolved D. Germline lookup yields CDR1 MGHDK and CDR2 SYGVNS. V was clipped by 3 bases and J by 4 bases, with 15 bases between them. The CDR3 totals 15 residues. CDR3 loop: CASSDGRDGLYGYTF. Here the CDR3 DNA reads TGTGCCAGCAGTGATGGGAGGGATGGCCTCTATGGCTACACCTTC.

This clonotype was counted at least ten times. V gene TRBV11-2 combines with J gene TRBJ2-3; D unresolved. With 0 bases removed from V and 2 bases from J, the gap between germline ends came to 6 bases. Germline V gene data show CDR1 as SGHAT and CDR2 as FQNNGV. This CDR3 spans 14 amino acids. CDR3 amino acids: CASSLDRYTDTQYF. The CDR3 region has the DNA TGTGCCAGCAGCTTAGACCGATACACAGATACGCAGTATTTT.

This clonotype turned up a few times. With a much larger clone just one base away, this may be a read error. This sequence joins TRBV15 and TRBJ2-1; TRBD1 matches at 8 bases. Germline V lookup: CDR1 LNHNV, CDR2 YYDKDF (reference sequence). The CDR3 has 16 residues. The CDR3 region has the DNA TGTGCCGCCAGCAGAGGAACCGGGCAGGGGGCGGTTGAGCAGTTCTTC. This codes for CAASRGTGQGAVEQFF. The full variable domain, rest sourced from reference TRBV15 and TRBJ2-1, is DAMVIQNPRYQVTQFGKPVTLSCSQTLNHNVMYWYQQKSSQAPKLLFHYYDKDFNNEADTPDNFQSRRPNTSFCFLDIRSPGLGDTAMYLCAASRGTGQGAVEQFFGPGTRLTVL.

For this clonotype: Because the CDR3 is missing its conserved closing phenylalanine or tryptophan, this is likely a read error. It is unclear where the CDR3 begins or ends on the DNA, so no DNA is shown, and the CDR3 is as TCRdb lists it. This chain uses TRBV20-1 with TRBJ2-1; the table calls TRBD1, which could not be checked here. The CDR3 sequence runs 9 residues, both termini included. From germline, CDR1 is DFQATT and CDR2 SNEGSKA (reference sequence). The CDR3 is CSASHTGGS.